This T cell receptor (beta chain) was obtained from a study of early T cells in non-severe SARS-CoV-2 infection (dated by TCRdb to the early 2020s). Regarding the research as a whole: Because TCR sequencing relied on bulk RNA taken from unsorted whole blood, pairing of alpha and beta chains was not possible. The investigation overall reported the following: VDJdb matching was skewed toward anti-spike CD8 responses and likely underestimated virus-specific expansions by missing private and CD4 specificities.

Library generation was performed with 5' RACE. Sequencing used a NextSeq 500. The TCR library protocol attached unique molecular identifiers to individual cDNA molecules to correct for sequencing error and PCR bias. TCR alpha and beta chains were both sequenced, and the abundances of alpha and beta sequences in each sample were closely correlated with each other. Turning to the authors' computational methods: Decombinator V4 was used to annotate TCR sequences for V gene, J gene and CDR3. TCRs were defined as expanded if a significant change between any two time points was detected under a Poisson model with p below 0.0001. TCR abundances were normalised to the total number of TCRs sequenced per sample and were expressed as counts per million. VDJdb, accessed on 1 November 2021, was searched for TCRs annotated for CMV, EBV and SARS-CoV-2, and TCRs annotated for more than one antigen were excluded. TCRdb itself trimmed the public reads at Q25 with fastp, ran MiXCR and retained productive beta chains. Rows matching on CDR3 protein sequence are summarized as one entry with the most common DNA and genes. TCRdb, rather than the study authors, made the V and J calls. This sample lists 85,000 to 120,000 distinct CDR3 sequences; around 12% were detected once. The top ten clonotypes cover 5% to 8% of the sample.

This clonotype showed up just a few times. Its antigen is not yet known. No per-base quality is available; no much larger clone lies one base away. Set within a cohort of healthcare workers in London, UK, this nested case-control study involved weekly PCR testing of nasopharyngeal swabs along with blood sampling. Healthcare workers were recruited during the week of the UK lockdown, between 23 and 31 March 2020, and followed weekly for up to roughly 15 weeks. Sequencing was done on a sample of whole blood. The receptor comes from an adult who was a healthcare worker with PCR-confirmed SARS-CoV-2 infection or an uninfected control (not recorded which).

The nucleotides are TGCGCCAGCAGCTTGGATAGCGGAGCCTACGAGCAGTACTTC. Translation gives CASSLDSGAYEQYF. The chain is encoded by TRBV5-1 joined to TRBJ2-7; tentative D gene TRBD2, with 6 bases matching. V is shortened by 0 bases, J by 2 bases, and the region joining them spans 9 bases. The germline V gene supplies CDR1 SGHRS and CDR2 YFSETQ. The CDR3 spans 14 residues, from the cysteine through the phenylalanine. The retained sequence is limited to the CDR3, 42 bases, with the frame set at the first base.